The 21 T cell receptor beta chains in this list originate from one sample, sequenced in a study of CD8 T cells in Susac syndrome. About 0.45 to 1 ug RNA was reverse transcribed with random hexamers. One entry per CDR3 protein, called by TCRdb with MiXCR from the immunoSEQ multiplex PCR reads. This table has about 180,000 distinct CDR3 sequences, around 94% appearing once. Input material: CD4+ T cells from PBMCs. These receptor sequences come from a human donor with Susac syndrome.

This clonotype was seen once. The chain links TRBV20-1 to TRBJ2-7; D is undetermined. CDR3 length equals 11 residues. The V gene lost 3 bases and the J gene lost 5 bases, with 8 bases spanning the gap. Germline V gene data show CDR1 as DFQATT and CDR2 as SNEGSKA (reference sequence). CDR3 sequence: CSASPAHEQYF. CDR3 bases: TGCAGTGCTAGTCCAGCCCACGAGCAGTACTTC.

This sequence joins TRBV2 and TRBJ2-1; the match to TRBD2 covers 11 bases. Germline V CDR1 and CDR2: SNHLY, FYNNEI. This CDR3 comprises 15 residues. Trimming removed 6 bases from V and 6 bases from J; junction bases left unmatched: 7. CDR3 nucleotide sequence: TGTGCCAGCAGGAATCTAGCGGGGGGTCCCAATGAGCAGTTCTTC. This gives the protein CASRNLAGGPNEQFF.

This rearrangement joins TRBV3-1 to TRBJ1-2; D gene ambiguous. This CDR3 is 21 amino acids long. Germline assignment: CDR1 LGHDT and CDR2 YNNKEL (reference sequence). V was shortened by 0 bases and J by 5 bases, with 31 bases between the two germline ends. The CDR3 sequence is CASSQEPRLWELTEVLYGYTF. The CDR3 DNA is TGTGCCAGCAGCCAAGAGCCCCGGTTATGGGAACTCACGGAAGTCCTTTATGGCTACACCTTC.

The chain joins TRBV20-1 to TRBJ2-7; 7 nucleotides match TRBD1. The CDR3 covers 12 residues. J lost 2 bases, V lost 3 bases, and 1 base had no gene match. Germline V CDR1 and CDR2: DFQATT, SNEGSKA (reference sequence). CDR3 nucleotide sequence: TGCAGTGCTAGGGACAGGACCTACGAGCAGTACTTC. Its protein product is CSARDRTYEQYF.

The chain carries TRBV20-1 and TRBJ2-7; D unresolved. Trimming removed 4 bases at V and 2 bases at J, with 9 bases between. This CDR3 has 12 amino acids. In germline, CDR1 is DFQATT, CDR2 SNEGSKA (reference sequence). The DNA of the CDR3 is TGCAGTGCTACGGCCCTCACCTACGAGCAGTACTTC. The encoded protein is CSATALTYEQYF.

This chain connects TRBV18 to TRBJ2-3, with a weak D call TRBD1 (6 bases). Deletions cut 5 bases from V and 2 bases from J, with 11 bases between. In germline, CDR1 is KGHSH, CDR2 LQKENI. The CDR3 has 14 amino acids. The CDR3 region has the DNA TGTGCCAGCTCATGGGACACCCTCACAGATACGCAGTATTTT. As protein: CASSWDTLTDTQYF.

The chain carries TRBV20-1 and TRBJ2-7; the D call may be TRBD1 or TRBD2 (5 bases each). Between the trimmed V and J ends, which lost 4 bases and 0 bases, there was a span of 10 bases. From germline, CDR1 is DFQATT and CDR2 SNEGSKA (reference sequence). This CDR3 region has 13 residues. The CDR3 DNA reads TGCAGTGCTACCGGGACCCTCTCCTACGAGCAGTACTTC. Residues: CSATGTLSYEQYF.

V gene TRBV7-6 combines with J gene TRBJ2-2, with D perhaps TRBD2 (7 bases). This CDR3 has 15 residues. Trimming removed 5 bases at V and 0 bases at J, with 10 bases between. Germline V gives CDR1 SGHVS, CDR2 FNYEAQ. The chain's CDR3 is CASSQGGANTGELFF. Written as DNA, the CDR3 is TGTGCCAGCAGCCAAGGGGGGGCGAACACCGGGGAGCTGTTTTTT.

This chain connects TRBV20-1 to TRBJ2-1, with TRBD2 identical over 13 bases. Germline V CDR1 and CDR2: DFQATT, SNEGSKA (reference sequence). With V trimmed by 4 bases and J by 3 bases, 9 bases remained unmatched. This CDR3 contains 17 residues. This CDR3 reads CSATSAGTSGNYNEQFF. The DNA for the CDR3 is TGCAGTGCTACTAGTGCCGGGACTAGCGGGAACTACAATGAGCAGTTCTTC.

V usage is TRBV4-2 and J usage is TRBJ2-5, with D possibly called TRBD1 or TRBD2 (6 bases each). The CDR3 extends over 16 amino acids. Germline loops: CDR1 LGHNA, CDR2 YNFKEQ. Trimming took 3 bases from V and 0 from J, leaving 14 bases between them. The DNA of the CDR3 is TGTGCCAGCAGCCAGGGGAGGACAGAGTACCAAGAGACCCAGTACTTC. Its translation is CASSQGRTEYQETQYF.

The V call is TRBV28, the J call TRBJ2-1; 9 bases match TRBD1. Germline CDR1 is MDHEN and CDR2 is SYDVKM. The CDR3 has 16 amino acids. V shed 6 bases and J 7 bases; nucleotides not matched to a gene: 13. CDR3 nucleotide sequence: TGTGCCAGCAGCCCCTGGGCGGGACAGGGTCTAAATGAGCAGTTCTTC. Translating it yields CASSPWAGQGLNEQFF.

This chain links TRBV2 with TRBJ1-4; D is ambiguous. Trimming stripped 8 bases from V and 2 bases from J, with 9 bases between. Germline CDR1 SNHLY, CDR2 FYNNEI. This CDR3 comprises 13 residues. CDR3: CASQVGTNEKLFF. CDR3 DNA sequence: TGTGCCAGCCAGGTTGGGACTAATGAAAAACTGTTTTTT. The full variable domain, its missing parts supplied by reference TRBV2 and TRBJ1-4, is EPEVTQTPSHQVTQMGQEVILRCVPISNHLYFYWYRQILGQKVEFLVSFYNNEISEKSEIFDDQFSVERPDGSNFTLKIRSTKLEDSAMYFCASQVGTNEKLFFGSGTQLSVL.

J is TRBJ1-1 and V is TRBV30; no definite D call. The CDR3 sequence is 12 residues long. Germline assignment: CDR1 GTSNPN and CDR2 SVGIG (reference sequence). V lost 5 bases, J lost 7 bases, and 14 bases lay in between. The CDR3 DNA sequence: TGTGCCTGGGGACCCCTGGCGGGTGAAGCTTTCTTT. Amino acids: CAWGPLAGEAFF.

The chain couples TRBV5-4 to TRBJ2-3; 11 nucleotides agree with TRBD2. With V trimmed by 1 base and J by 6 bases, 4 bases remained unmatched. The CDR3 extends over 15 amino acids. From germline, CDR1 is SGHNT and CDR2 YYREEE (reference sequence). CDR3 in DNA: TGTGCCAGCAGCTTGACTAGCGGGAGACCGGATACGCAGTATTTT. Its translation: CASSLTSGRPDTQYF.

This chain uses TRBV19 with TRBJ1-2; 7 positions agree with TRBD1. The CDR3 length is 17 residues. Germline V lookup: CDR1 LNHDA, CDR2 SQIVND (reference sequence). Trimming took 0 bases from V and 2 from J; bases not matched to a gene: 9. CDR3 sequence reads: CASSIDSRQGSNYGYTF. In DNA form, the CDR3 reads TGTGCCAGTAGTATAGATTCCCGACAGGGATCGAACTATGGCTACACCTTC.

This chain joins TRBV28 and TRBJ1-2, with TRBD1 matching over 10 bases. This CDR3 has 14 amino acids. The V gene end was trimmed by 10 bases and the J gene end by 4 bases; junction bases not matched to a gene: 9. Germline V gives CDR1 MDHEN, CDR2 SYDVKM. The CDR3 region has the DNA TGTGCCACCCACTTCCGGGACAGGGGCTATGGCTACACCTTC. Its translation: CATHFRDRGYGYTF.

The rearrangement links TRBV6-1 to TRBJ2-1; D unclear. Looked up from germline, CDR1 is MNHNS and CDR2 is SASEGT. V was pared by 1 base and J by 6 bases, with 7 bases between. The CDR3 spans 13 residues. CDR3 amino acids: CASSEGWPNEQFF. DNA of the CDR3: TGTGCCAGCAGTGAAGGTTGGCCCAATGAGCAGTTCTTC.

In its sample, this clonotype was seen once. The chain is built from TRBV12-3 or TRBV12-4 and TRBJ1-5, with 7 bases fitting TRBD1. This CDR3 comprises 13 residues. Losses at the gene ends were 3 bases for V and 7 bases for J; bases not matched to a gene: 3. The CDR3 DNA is TGTGCCAGCAGTTTGGGGGACAGCCAGCCCCAGCATTTT. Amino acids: CASSLGDSQPQHF.

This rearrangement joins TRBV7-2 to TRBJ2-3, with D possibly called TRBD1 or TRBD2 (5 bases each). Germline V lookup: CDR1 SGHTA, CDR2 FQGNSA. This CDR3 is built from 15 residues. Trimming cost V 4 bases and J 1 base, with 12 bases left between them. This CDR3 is CASSWGYQGTDTQYF. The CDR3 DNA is TGTGCCAGCAGCTGGGGGTATCAGGGCACAGATACGCAGTATTTT. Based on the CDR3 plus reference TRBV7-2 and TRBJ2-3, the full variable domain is GAGVSQSPSNKVTEKGKDVELRCDPISGHTALYWYRQSLGQGLEFLIYFQGNSAPDKSGLPSDRFSAERTGGSVSTLTIQRTQQEDSAVYLCASSWGYQGTDTQYFGPGTRLTVL.

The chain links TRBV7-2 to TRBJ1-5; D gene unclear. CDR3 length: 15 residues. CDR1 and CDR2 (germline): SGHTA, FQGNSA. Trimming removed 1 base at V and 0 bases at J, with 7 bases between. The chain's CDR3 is CASSLVEGSNQPQHF. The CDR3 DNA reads TGTGCCAGCAGCTTAGTCGAGGGTAGCAATCAGCCCCAGCATTTT. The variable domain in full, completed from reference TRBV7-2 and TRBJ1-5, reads GAGVSQSPSNKVTEKGKDVELRCDPISGHTALYWYRQSLGQGLEFLIYFQGNSAPDKSGLPSDRFSAERTGGSVSTLTIQRTQQEDSAVYLCASSLVEGSNQPQHFGDGTRLSIL.

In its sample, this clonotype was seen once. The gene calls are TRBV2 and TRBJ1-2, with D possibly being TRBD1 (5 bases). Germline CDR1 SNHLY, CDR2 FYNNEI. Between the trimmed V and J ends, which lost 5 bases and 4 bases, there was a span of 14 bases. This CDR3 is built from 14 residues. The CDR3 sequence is CASSPRQHSYGYTF. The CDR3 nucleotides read TGTGCCAGCAGTCCCCGACAGCACTCCTATGGCTACACCTTC.